This T cell receptor beta chain was found in a study of shared clonotypes between healthy human individuals. For the study at large: Aged between 18 and 49, the donors were a couple of women and a few men.

The ends were cut back, 4 bases at V and 4 bases at J, with 10 bases in the middle. This CDR3 is 14 amino acids long. Per germline, CDR1 MNHEY and CDR2 SMNVEV (reference sequence). Authors' processing steps: ImmunoSEQ sequences covered only the junction and lacked quality scores; filtering therefore differed. Repertoires were generated with immunoSEQ multiplex PCR, while TCRdb's copy carries only in-frame clones and drops some. V and J calls and clone size follow that table, whereas D and trimming were derived from the DNA. The sample has 2.5 million or so clones; roughly nine tenths are singletons. There were only Caucasian adults among the donors, and all lived in Nashville, Tennessee.

Specimen: naive CD4+ T cells sorted from blood. As for subset: CD45RA+ positively selected. The chain uses TRBV27 and TRBJ2-2; no definite D call. The sequence derives from a man aged 18 to 35 in good health. For the CDR3, the DNA is TGTGCCAGCAGTTCCTCCAGGTTCACCGGGGAGCTGTTTTTT. Encoded protein: CASSSSRFTGELFF.